Listed below are T cell receptor beta chains from one sample, sequenced in a study of STAT3 mutations in large granular lymphocyte leukemia. Data came from immunoSEQ multiplex PCR; TCRdb stores just in-frame clones and leaves some out. Here the sample spans approximately 42,000 clones, around 80% being singletons. Sample: PBMCs. All receptors derive from a human donor with T large granular lymphocyte leukemia. Some clones in this sample may be carry-over from other donors' samples. Each CDR3 is given with its conserved first and last residue. The D gene is left open where the match is weak. Expanded clones get a size class; other rows say once, few or many, or leave the size out.

>TRBV5-1|TRBD1|.|TRBJ2-3
TGCGCCAGCAGCGTACAGGGGACAGATACGCAGTATTTT
CASSVQGTDTQYF
>TRBV15|TRBD2|.|TRBJ2-1
TGTGCCACCAGCGGCGGACTAGTGGACGAGCAGTTCTTC
CATSGGLVDEQFF
>TRBV7-2|.|.|TRBJ2-7
TGTGCCAGCGGCCCTGGCGCGTCCTACGAGCAGTACTTC
CASGPGASYEQYF
>TRBV7-2|.|.|TRBJ2-5
TGTGCCAGCAGCTTAATGATGGGACACCCCCAAGAGACCCAGTACTTC
CASSLMMGHPQETQYF
>TRBV21-1|.|.|TRBJ2-3
TGTGCCAGCAGGGGGTGCACAGATACGCAGTATTTT
CASRGCTDTQYF
>TRBV5-1|.|.|TRBJ2-3
TGCGCCAGCAGCTTTCCGGACAGCACAGATACGCAGTATTTT
CASSFPDSTDTQYF
>TRBV30|.|once|TRBJ1-1
TGTGCCTGGAGTGCTGCAGGGAGCACTGAAGCTTTCTTT
CAWSAAGSTEAFF
>TRBV14|.|.|TRBJ2-2
TGTGCCAGCAGCCAAGTCAGGGGGAACACCGGGGAGCTGTTTTTT
CASSQVRGNTGELFF
>TRBV9|TRBD1|.|TRBJ1-4
TGTGCCAGCAGCCCGGGAATCGGACAGGGGCTTAAAAAAACTAATGAAAAACTGTTTTTT
CASSPGIGQGLKKTNEKLFF
>TRBV7-9|.|.|TRBJ2-5
TGTGCCAGCAGCCCACGGGCAGACGGAACCGAGACCCAGTACTTC
CASSPRADGTETQYF
>TRBV13|.|.|TRBJ2-1
TGTGCCAGCAGCGGTGGGCTGACGAACACTCCAACCTACAATGAGCAGTTCTTC
CASSGGLTNTPTYNEQFF
>TRBV28|TRBD1|few|TRBJ1-2
TGTGCCAGCAGTTCCGACAGGGGGCTTGGTGGCTACACCTTC
CASSSDRGLGGYTF
>TRBV7-2|.|.|TRBJ2-1
TGTGCCAGCAGCGCCCGAGGGGGATACAGGTTGAACTACAATGAGCAGTTCTTC
CASSARGGYRLNYNEQFF
>TRBV29-1|TRBD1|.|TRBJ1-1
TGCAGCGTCCACAGGGGGCAAAGAGGTGAAGCTTTCTTT
CSVHRGQRGEAFF
>TRBV10-3|.|.|TRBJ2-5
TGTGCCATCACGGCAGACAGGCAAGAGACCCAGTACTTC
CAITADRQETQYF
>TRBV5-6|TRBD1|once|TRBJ2-7
TGTGCCAGCAGCGGGGACAGGGATCCCACCTACGAGCAGTACTTC
CASSGDRDPTYEQYF
>TRBV7-2|.|.|TRBJ1-5
TGTGCCAGCAGCTTAGGGGGCCAGGATAGCAATCAGCCCCAGCATTTT
CASSLGGQDSNQPQHF
>TRBV28|TRBD2|.|TRBJ2-3
TGTGCCAGCAGTCTAGGCGGGGGGAGCACAGATACGCAGTATTTT
CASSLGGGSTDTQYF
>TRBV19|.|.|TRBJ1-2
TGTGCCAGTAGTGGAATAGGGACGGAGGGTTACTATGGCTACACCTTC
CASSGIGTEGYYGYTF
>TRBV25-1|.|.|TRBJ1-4
TGTGCCAGCAGTGAGTCTAAAGCGCCGGGCCTCCGGCGGGAAAAACTGTTTTTT
CASSESKAPGLRREKLFF
>TRBV19|.|.|TRBJ1-2
TGTGCCAGTCAGAATGCTGGAGGGTATGGCTACACCTTC
CASQNAGGYGYTF
>TRBV12-5|.|.|TRBJ1-6
TGTGCTAGTGGTTTCCTCCAGGACGCCTATAATTCACCCCTCCACTTT
CASGFLQDAYNSPLHF
>TRBV6-1|.|few|TRBJ1-5
TGTGCCAGCAGTGAGGTTCAGCCCCAGCATTTT
CASSEVQPQHF
>TRBV20-1|.|.|TRBJ2-1
TGCAGTGCTCCCCTTTACAATGAGCAGTTCTTC
CSAPLYNEQFF
>TRBV7-2|.|.|TRBJ2-1
TGTGCCAGCAGCTCCCATCAGGATGCCTACAATGAGCAGTTCTTC
CASSSHQDAYNEQFF
>TRBV6-4|.|.|TRBJ2-3
TGTGCCAGCAGTGAGACAACTACTAGCACAGATACGCAGTATTTT
CASSETTTSTDTQYF
>TRBV7-7|.|.|TRBJ2-7
TGTGCTAGCAGCCCTTCGGACAGCTACGAGCAGTACTTC
CASSPSDSYEQYF
>TRBV4-1|TRBD2|.|TRBJ2-1
TGCGCCAGCAGCCAAGTCGGACTAGCGGGGGATGAGCAGTTCTTC
CASSQVGLAGDEQFF
>TRBV5-1|.|.|TRBJ2-6
TGCGCCAGCAGCTTGTCAGGGGCACCCTCTGGGGCCAACGTCCTGACTTTC
CASSLSGAPSGANVLTF
>TRBV5-1|TRBD1|.|TRBJ2-7
TGCGCCAGCAGCTTGGTTGAGGGACAGGGGGCCTACGAGCAGTACTTC
CASSLVEGQGAYEQYF
>TRBV5-1|TRBD1|few|TRBJ1-3
TGCGCCAGCAGCTCCGGACAGGGGGCCGGCTCTGGAAACACCATATATTTT
CASSSGQGAGSGNTIYF
>TRBV5-1|.|.|TRBJ1-6
TGCGCCAGCAGCTTGGACAGAGCTTCCTATAATTCACCCCTCCACTTT
CASSLDRASYNSPLHF
>TRBV6-5|.|.|TRBJ1-5
TGTGCCAGCACCGACGGGGGGAATGAGCATTTT
CASTDGGNEHF
>TRBV5-1|.|.|TRBJ1-4
TGCGCCAGCAGCGTGGACTCAACTAATGAAAAACTGTTTTTT
CASSVDSTNEKLFF
>TRBV29-1|.|.|TRBJ1-2
TGCAGCGTTACCCCGAATTTTAACTATGGCTACACCTTC
CSVTPNFNYGYTF
>TRBV9|.|.|TRBJ1-3
TGTGCCAGCAGCGTAGCCACAGGGCAGTTTGGAAACACCATATATTTT
CASSVATGQFGNTIYF
>TRBV30|.|.|TRBJ1-5
TGTGCCTGGAGCGGGACAAGCAGCAATCAGCCCCAGCATTTT
CAWSGTSSNQPQHF
>TRBV9|TRBD2|.|TRBJ2-3
TGTGCCAGCAGCGTAGGAGGTAGCGGGGGAGATACGCAGTATTTT
CASSVGGSGGDTQYF
>TRBV5-8|.|.|TRBJ1-6
TGTGCCAGCAGCTCAGGGACCCCGAGCTCCTATAATTCACCCCTCCACTTT
CASSSGTPSSYNSPLHF
>TRBV5-1|TRBD2|.|TRBJ2-7
TGCGCCAGCCGGAGCGGGGGGACGGCCTACGAGCAGTACTTC
CASRSGGTAYEQYF
>TRBV5-4|.|.|TRBJ2-5
TGTGCCAGCAGCTTCTCGCTGCGTCCACAAGAGACCCAGTACTTC
CASSFSLRPQETQYF
>TRBV6-6|.|once|TRBJ1-1
TGTGCCAGCAACCTGGGGGGCGAAGCTTTCTTT
CASNLGGEAFF
>TRBV19|.|.|TRBJ1-4
TGTGCCAGTAGTCGAACAGGGACCTTTGAAAAACTGTTTTTT
CASSRTGTFEKLFF
>TRBV19|TRBD1|.|TRBJ1-1
TGTGCCAGTAGTACACAGGGGACTGAAGCTTTCTTT
CASSTQGTEAFF
>TRBV5-1|.|.|TRBJ2-6
TGCGCCAGCAGCCTCAGGGCTTCTGGGGCCAACGTCCTGACTTTC
CASSLRASGANVLTF
>TRBV5-1|TRBD1|.|TRBJ1-1
TGCGCCAGCAGTTACTACAGGGGTCAGGGAACTGAAGCTTTCTTT
CASSYYRGQGTEAFF
>TRBV5-1|TRBD2|.|TRBJ2-2
TGCGCCAGCAGCTTGGCCCTTATAGCGGGGGTTTATGGCGGGGAGCTGTTTTTT
CASSLALIAGVYGGELFF
>TRBV7-9|.|.|TRBJ2-3
TGTGCCAGCAGCTCCCAAGGGGGGGGAACAGATACGCAGTATTTT
CASSSQGGGTDTQYF
>TRBV5-1|.|.|TRBJ1-1
TGCGCCAGCAGCTTGATAGAGAACACTGAAGCTTTCTTT
CASSLIENTEAFF
>TRBV19|.|.|TRBJ1-1
TGTGCCAGCAGAGTGCGAGGCTCGGCTTTCTTT
CASRVRGSAFF
>TRBV2|TRBD2|.|TRBJ2-1
TGTGCCAGCAGTCCCCATACTAGCGGGGGGGTTTCCTACAATGAGCAGTTCTTC
CASSPHTSGGVSYNEQFF
>TRBV28|TRBD1|few|TRBJ2-1
TGTGCCAGCAGTTTGGTTGACAGGGTTAGCGACAATGAGCAGTTCTTC
CASSLVDRVSDNEQFF
>TRBV28|TRBD1|.|TRBJ1-2
TGTGCCAGCAGTTCAGGACAGGGTCTGGATGGCTACACCTTC
CASSSGQGLDGYTF
>TRBV5-1|TRBD1|once|TRBJ2-5
TGCGCCAGCAGCTTAGGGGGACAGGGAAGAATCCAAGAGACCCAGTACTTC
CASSLGGQGRIQETQYF
>TRBV19|TRBD1|.|TRBJ1-4
TGTGCCAGTAGTACTCTACAGGGGGCGAGCGAAAAACTGTTTTTT
CASSTLQGASEKLFF
>TRBV6-1|.|.|TRBJ2-1
TGTGCCAGCAGTGAAGGGGGCTTCAACAATGAGCAGTTCTTC
CASSEGGFNNEQFF
>TRBV5-4|.|few|TRBJ1-2
TGTGCCAGCAGCGAGAAAGGACTGGAGGGCTATGGCTACACCTTC
CASSEKGLEGYGYTF